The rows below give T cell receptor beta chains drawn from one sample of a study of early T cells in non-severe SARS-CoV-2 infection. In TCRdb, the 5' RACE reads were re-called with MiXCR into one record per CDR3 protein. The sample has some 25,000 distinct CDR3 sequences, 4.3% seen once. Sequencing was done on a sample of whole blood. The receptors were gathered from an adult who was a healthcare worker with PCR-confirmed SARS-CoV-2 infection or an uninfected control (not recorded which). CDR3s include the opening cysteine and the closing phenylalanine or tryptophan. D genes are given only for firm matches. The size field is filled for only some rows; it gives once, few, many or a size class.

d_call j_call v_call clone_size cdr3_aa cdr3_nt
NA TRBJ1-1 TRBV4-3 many CASSQRGRTEAFF TGCGCCAGCAGCCAGCGGGGGAGAACTGAAGCTTTCTTT
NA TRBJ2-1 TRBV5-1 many CASKTQAEIYNEQFF TGCGCCAGCAAAACTCAAGCGGAGATCTACAATGAGCAGTTCTTC
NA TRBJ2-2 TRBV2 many CASSADLAPGGELFF TGTGCCAGCAGTGCCGATCTGGCCCCGGGAGGGGAGCTGTTTTTT
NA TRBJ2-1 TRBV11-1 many CASSLDWGDYYNEQFF TGTGCCAGCAGCTTAGACTGGGGAGACTACTACAATGAGCAGTTCTTC
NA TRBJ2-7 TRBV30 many CAWSRGRLTLDEQYF TGTGCCTGGTCCAGGGGTAGATTGACCCTGGACGAGCAGTACTTC
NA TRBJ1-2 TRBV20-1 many CSANSINYGYTF TGCAGTGCTAACAGTATTAACTATGGCTACACCTTC
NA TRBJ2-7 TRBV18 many CASSPRGGYEQYF TGTGCCAGCTCACCTAGGGGGGGATACGAGCAGTACTTC
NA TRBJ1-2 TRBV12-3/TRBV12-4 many CASSPAEAYGYTF TGTGCCAGCAGCCCGGCGGAGGCCTATGGCTACACCTTC
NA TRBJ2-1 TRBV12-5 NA CASGLGRAYEQFF TGTGCTAGTGGTTTGGGTCGGGCCTATGAGCAGTTCTTC
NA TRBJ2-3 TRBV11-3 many CASSFGEHSTDTQYF TGTGCCAGCAGCTTCGGGGAGCACAGCACAGATACGCAGTATTTT
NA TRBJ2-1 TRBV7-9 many CASTPLPPDPYNEQFF TGTGCCAGCACCCCTCTTCCGCCTGATCCCTACAATGAGCAGTTCTTC
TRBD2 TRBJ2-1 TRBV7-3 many CASSHSGTKDRNEQFF TGTGCCAGCAGCCATTCCGGGACTAAGGATAGGAATGAGCAGTTCTTC
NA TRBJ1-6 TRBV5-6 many CASSRMGVRESPLHF TGTGCCAGCAGCCGGATGGGGGTCCGGGAATCACCCCTCCACTTT
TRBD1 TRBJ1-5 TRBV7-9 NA CASSRTGGTQPQHF TGTGCCAGCAGTAGGACAGGGGGGACCCAGCCCCAGCATTTT
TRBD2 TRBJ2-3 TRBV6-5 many CASTEGGGRTDTQYF TGTGCCAGCACGGAGGGCGGGGGTAGGACAGATACGCAGTATTTT
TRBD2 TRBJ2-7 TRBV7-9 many CASARASGRSYEQYF TGTGCCTCTGCACGGGCTAGCGGGAGGAGCTACGAGCAGTACTTC
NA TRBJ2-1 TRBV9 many CASSPVGMGNEQFF TGTGCCAGCAGCCCCGTGGGGATGGGGAATGAGCAGTTCTTC
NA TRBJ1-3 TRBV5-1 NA CASSLPGGISGNTIYF TGCGCCAGCAGCTTGCCGGGAGGGATATCCGGAAACACCATATATTTT
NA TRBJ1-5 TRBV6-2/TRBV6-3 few CASRDGLKAQHF TGTGCCAGCCGGGACGGGCTAAAGGCCCAGCATTTT
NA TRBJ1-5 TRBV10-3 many CAIQPGSGPNQPQHF TGTGCCATCCAGCCGGGGTCGGGTCCGAATCAGCCCCAGCATTTT
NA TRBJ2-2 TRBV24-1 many CATSAPRGTDRELFF TGTGCCACCAGTGCCCCTCGGGGGACAGATCGGGAGCTGTTTTTT
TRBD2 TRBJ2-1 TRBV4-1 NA CASSRGEGPYNEQFF TGCGCCAGCAGCCGTGGGGAGGGCCCCTACAATGAGCAGTTCTTC
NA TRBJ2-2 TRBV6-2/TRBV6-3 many CASGAVSNTGELFF TGTGCCAGCGGGGCGGTCTCGAACACCGGGGAGCTGTTTTTT
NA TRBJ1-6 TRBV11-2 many CASSLTDGNSPLHF TGTGCCAGCAGCCTCACGGATGGCAATTCACCCCTCCACTTT
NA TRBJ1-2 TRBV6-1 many CASSENVRGNGYTF TGTGCCAGCAGTGAAAATGTCAGGGGTAATGGCTACACCTTC
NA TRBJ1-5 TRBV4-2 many CASSLETMDQPQHF TGTGCCAGCAGCCTGGAGACAATGGATCAGCCCCAGCATTTT
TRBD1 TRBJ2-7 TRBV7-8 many CASSLDRGYEQYF TGTGCCAGCAGCTTGGACAGGGGCTACGAGCAGTACTTC
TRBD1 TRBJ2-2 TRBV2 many CASLTGGSTGELFF TGTGCCAGCTTGACAGGGGGATCCACCGGGGAGCTGTTTTTT
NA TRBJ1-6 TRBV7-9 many CASNPGLDNSPLHF TGTGCCAGCAACCCAGGACTGGATAATTCACCCCTCCACTTT
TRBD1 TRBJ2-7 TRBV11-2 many CASSLVGTGSREQYF TGTGCCAGCAGCTTAGTCGGGACAGGGAGTCGAGAGCAGTACTTC
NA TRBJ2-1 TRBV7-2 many CASSLGGGTYNEQFF TGTGCCAGCAGCTTAGGAGGGGGAACCTACAATGAGCAGTTCTTC
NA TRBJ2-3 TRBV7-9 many CASKRRASSTDTQYF TGTGCCAGTAAAAGAAGGGCCAGCTCCACAGATACGCAGTATTTT
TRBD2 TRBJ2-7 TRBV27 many CASGKVAGTYEQYF TGTGCCAGCGGGAAGGTAGCGGGCACCTACGAGCAGTACTTC
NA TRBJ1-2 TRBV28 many CASSPTGPVRGYTF TGTGCCAGCAGTCCGACAGGCCCGGTGCGTGGCTACACCTTC
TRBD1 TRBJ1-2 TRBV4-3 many CASSQDWAGGKGYTF TGCGCCAGCAGCCAAGATTGGGCAGGGGGAAAGGGCTACACCTTC
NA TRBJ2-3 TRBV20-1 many CSARDLHRDTDTQYF TGCAGTGCTAGAGATCTTCACAGGGACACAGATACGCAGTATTTT
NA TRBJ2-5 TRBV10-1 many CASSEQWPQGIKETQYF TGCGCCAGCAGTGAACAGTGGCCCCAGGGGATAAAAGAGACCCAGTACTTC
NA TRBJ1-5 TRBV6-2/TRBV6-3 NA CASSPEGYSNQPQHF TGTGCCAGCAGTCCCGAGGGCTATAGCAATCAGCCCCAGCATTTT
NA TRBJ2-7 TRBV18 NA CASSRGAGSNYEQYF TGTGCCAGCTCCCGCGGGGCAGGGTCTAACTACGAGCAGTACTTC
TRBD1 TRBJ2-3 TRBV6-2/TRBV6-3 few CASSPKQGAVWYF TGTGCCAGCAGCCCAAAACAGGGGGCTGTATGGTATTTT
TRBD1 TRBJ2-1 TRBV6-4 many CASSEIAGGNEQFF TGTGCCAGCAGTGAGATCGCAGGGGGCAATGAGCAGTTCTTC
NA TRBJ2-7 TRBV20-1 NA CSANRDYEQYF TGCAGTGCTAACAGGGACTACGAGCAGTACTTC
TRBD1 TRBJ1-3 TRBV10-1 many CASSQGANSGNTIYF TGCGCCAGCAGTCAGGGGGCCAACTCTGGAAACACCATATATTTT
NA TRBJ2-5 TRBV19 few CASSRFGSRQETQYF TGTGCCAGTAGTAGGTTTGGATCACGCCAAGAGACCCAGTACTTC
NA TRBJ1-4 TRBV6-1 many CASSGMADREKLFF TGTGCCAGCAGTGGGATGGCGGACCGGGAAAAACTGTTTTTT
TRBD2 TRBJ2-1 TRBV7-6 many CASSSGVYNEQFF TGTGCCAGCTCGAGCGGGGTCTACAATGAGCAGTTCTTC
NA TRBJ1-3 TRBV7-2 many CASSLGHQGGNTIYF TGTGCCAGCAGCTTGGGTCACCAAGGCGGAAACACCATATATTTT
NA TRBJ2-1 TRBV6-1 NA CASSVFGRHNEQFF TGTGCCAGCAGTGTCTTCGGGCGACACAATGAGCAGTTCTTC
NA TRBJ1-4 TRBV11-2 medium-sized CASSFLRGANEKLFF TGTGCCAGCAGCTTCCTCAGGGGTGCTAATGAAAAACTGTTTTTT
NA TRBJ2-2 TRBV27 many CASSLGGTGELFF TGTGCCAGCAGTTTAGGTGGGACCGGGGAGCTGTTTTTT
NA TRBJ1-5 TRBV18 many CASSPGRSSNQPQHF TGTGCCAGCTCACCAGGAAGGAGTAGCAATCAGCCCCAGCATTTT
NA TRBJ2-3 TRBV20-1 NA CSAGDGTDTQYF TGCAGTGCTGGCGATGGCACAGATACGCAGTATTTT
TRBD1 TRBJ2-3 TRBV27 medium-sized CASSFLRQGIGTDTQYF TGTGCCAGCAGTTTTCTCCGACAGGGGATAGGCACAGATACGCAGTATTTT
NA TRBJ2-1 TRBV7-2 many CASSWQGGRNNEQFF TGTGCCAGCAGCTGGCAGGGGGGGAGAAACAATGAGCAGTTCTTC
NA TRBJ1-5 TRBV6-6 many CASSVTDFNQPQHF TGTGCCAGCAGTGTGACAGATTTCAATCAGCCCCAGCATTTT
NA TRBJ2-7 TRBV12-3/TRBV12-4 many CASRKDTLNTYEQYF TGTGCCAGCAGAAAAGACACCTTAAACACCTACGAGCAGTACTTC
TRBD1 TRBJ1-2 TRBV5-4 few CASSLVWTGDGGYTF TGTGCCAGCAGCTTGGTGTGGACAGGGGACGGAGGCTACACCTTC